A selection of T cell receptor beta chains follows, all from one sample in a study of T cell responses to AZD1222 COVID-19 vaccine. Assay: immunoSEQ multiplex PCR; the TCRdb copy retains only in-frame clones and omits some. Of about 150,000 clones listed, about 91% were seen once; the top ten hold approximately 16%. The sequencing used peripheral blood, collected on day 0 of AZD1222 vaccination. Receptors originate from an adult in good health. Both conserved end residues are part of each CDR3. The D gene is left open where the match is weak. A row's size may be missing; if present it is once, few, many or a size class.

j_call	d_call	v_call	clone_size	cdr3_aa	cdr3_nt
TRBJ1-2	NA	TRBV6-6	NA	CASSPGNPGHYGYTF	TGTGCCAGCAGCCCAGGGAATCCAGGGCACTATGGCTACACCTTC
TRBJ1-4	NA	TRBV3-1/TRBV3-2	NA	CASSQDGVGRGTTNEKLFF	TGTGCCAGCAGCCAAGATGGAGTAGGCAGGGGAACAACTAATGAAAAACTGTTTTTT
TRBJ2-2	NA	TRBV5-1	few	CASSPRVSDTGELFF	TGCGCCAGCAGCCCCCGGGTATCGGACACCGGGGAGCTGTTTTTT
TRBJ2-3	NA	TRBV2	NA	CASRVGRVDTDTQYF	TGTGCCAGCAGGGTAGGGCGGGTAGACACAGATACGCAGTATTTT
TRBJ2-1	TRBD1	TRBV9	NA	CASSKQGASYNEQFF	TGTGCCAGCAGCAAACAGGGGGCCTCCTACAATGAGCAGTTCTTC
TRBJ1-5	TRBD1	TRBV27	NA	CASSIDRGNQPQHF	TGTGCCAGCAGTATAGACAGGGGGAATCAGCCCCAGCATTTT
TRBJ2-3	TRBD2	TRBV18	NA	CASSRTSGGSTDTQYF	TGTGCCAGCTCACGCACTAGCGGGGGCAGCACAGATACGCAGTATTTT
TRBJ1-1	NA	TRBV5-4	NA	CASSLEPNTEAFF	TGTGCCAGCAGCTTGGAACCGAACACTGAAGCTTTCTTT
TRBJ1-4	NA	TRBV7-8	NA	CASSLVLGGVGKLFF	TGTGCCAGCAGCTTAGTATTAGGGGGGGTAGGGAAACTGTTTTTT
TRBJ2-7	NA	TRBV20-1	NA	CSASWSSISYEQYF	TGCAGTGCTAGTTGGAGTTCAATATCCTACGAGCAGTACTTC
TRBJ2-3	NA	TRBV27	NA	CASSFGRWTDTQYF	TGTGCCAGCAGTTTCGGTCGATGGACAGATACGCAGTATTTT
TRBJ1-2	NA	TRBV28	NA	CASSLEVGGYTF	TGTGCCAGCAGTTTAGAGGTGGGTGGCTACACCTTC
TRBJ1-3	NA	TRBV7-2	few	CASSPPGGGRRSGNTIYF	TGTGCCAGCAGCCCCCCTGGGGGGGGAAGGAGATCTGGAAACACCATATATTTT